The 3 T cell receptor beta chains presented below share a single source sample, sequenced in a study of early T cells in non-severe SARS-CoV-2 infection. TCRdb used MiXCR to reprocess the 5' RACE reads, holding one entry per CDR3 protein. The data contain 55,000 to 85,000 distinct CDR3 sequences, around 15% of them seen just once; the ten biggest clones take up about an eighth. Sequenced input: whole blood. The receptor set was obtained from an adult who was a healthcare worker with PCR-confirmed SARS-CoV-2 infection or an uninfected control (not recorded which).

This clonotype turned up a few times. The chain joins TRBV28 to TRBJ2-3, with 12 positions matching TRBD2. V lost 5 bases and J lost 1; bases outside the gene matches: 4. Germline V gene lookup returns CDR1 MDHEN and CDR2 SYDVKM. The CDR3 is made up of 16 amino acids. The CDR3 DNA sequence: TGTGCCAGCAGTCCCCGACTAGCGGGGGGCACAGATACGCAGTATTTT. It codes for CASSPRLAGGTDTQYF.

At least ten counts were recorded for this clonotype. The V and J genes are TRBV20-1 and TRBJ1-2, with TRBD1 matching over 10 bases. The length of the CDR3 is 12 residues. V lost 6 bases to trimming and J lost 7 bases; unmatched junction nucleotides: 5. Germline V CDR1 and CDR2: DFQATT, SNEGSKA (reference sequence). CDR3 sequence: CSAGTGDSGYTF. Here the CDR3 DNA reads TGCAGTGCAGGGACAGGGGATTCTGGCTACACCTTC.

The rearrangement joins TRBV6-2 or TRBV6-3 to TRBJ2-7, with 11 bases aligning to TRBD1. The CDR3 spans 15 residues. CDR1 MNHEY and CDR2 SVGEGT come from the germline V gene. The V segment lost 2 bases and the J segment 7 bases; nucleotides outside the gene matches: 7. CDR3 DNA: TGTGCCAGCAGTTACCCTGGACAGGGGGCGAGGGAGCAGTACTTC. Translating gives CASSYPGQGAREQYF.